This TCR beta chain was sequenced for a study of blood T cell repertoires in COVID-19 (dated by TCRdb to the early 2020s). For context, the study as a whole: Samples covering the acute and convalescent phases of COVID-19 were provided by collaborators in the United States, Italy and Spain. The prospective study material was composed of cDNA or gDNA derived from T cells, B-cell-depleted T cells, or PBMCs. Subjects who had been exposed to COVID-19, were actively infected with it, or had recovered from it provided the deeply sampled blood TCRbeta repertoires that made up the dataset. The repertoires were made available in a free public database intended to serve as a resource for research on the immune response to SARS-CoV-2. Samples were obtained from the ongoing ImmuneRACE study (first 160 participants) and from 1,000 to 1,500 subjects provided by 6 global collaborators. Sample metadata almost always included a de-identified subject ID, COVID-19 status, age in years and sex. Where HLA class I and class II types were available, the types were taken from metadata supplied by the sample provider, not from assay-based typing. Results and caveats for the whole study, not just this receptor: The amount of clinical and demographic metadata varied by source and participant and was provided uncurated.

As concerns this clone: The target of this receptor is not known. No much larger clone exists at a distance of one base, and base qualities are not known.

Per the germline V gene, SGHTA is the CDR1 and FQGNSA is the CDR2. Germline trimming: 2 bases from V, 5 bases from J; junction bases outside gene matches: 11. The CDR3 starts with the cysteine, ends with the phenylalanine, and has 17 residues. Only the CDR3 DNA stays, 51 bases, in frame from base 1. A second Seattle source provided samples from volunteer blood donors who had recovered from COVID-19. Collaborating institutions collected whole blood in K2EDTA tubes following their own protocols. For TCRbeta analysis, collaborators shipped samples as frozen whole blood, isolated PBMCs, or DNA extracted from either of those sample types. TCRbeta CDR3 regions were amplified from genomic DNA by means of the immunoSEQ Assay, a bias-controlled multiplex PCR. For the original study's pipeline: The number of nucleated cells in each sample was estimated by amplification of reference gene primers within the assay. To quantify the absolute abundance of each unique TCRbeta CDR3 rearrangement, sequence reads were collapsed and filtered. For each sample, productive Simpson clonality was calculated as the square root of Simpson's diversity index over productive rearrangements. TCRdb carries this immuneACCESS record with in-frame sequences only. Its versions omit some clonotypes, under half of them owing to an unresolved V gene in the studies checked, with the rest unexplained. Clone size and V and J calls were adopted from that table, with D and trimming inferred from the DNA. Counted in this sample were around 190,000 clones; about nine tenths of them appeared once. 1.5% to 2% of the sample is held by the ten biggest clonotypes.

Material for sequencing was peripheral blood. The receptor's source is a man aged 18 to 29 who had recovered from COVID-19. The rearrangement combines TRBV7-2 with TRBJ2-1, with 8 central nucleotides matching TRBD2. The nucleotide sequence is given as TGTGCCAGCAGCTTAAAGTCCTCCGAGCGGGGGAACAATGAGCAGTTCTTC. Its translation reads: CASSLKSSERGNNEQFF.